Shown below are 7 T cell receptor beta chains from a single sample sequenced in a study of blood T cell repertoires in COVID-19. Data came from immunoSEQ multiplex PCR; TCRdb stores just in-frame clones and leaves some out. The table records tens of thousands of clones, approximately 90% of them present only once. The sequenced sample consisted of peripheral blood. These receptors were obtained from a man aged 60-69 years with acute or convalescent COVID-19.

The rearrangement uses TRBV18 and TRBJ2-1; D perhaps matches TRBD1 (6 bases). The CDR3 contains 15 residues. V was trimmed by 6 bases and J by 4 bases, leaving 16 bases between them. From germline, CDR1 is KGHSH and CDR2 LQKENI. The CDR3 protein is CASSLQGSEYNEQFF. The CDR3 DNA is TGTGCCAGCTCCCTCCAGGGGTCCGAATACAATGAGCAGTTCTTC. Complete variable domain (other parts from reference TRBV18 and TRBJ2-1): NAGVMQNPRHLVRRRGQEARLRCSPMKGHSHVYWYRQLPEEGLKFMVYLQKENIIDESGMPKERFSAEFPKEGPSILRIQQVVRGDSAAYFCASSLQGSEYNEQFFGPGTRLTVL.

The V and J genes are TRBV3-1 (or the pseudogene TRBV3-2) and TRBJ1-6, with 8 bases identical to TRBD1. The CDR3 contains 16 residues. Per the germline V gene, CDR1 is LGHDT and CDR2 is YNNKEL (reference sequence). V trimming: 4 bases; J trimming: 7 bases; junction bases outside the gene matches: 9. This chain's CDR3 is CASSPLTGGANSPLHF. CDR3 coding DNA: TGTGCCAGCAGCCCTCTTACAGGGGGTGCAAATTCACCCCTCCACTTT.

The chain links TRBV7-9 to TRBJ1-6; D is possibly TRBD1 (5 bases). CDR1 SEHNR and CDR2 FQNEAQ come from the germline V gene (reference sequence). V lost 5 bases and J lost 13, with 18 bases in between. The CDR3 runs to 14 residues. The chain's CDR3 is CASSLLRGEGPLHF. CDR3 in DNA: TGTGCCAGCAGCCTGCTGCGGGGCGAAGGGCCCCTCCACTTT.

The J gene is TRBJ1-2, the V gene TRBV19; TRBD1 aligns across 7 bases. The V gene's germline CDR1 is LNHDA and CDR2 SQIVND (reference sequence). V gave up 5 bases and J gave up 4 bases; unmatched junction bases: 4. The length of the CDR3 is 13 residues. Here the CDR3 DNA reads TGTGCCAGTAGTCCCGGGACAGTCTATGGCTACACCTTC. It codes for CASSPGTVYGYTF.

CDR3 protein: CATSRDMEEAVRFRGEQFF. Here the CDR3 DNA reads TGTGCCACCAGCAGAGATATGGAGGAGGCGGTTAGATTTCGGGGTGAGCAGTTCTTC. V is TRBV15 and J is TRBJ2-1, with D tentatively TRBD2 (5 bases). This CDR3 is 19 amino acids long. Germline CDR1 reads LNHNV; CDR2 reads YYDKDF (reference sequence). V was clipped by 0 bases and J by 9 bases, with 27 bases between them.

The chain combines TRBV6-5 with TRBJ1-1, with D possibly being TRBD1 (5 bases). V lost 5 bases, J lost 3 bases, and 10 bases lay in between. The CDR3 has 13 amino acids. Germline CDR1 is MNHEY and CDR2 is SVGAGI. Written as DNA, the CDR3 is TGTGCCAGCAGTATCCGGGGGGACACTGAAGCTTTCTTT. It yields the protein CASSIRGDTEAFF.

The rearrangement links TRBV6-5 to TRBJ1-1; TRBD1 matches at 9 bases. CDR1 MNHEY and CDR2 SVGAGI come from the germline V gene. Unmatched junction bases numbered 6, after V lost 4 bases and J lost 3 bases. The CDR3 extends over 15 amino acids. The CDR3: CASSFDRGSDTEAFF. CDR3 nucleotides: TGTGCCAGCAGTTTCGACAGGGGGTCGGACACTGAAGCTTTCTTT.